This entry is about one TCR beta chain. This sample is drawn from a study of blood T cell repertoires in COVID-19. Study at large: Samples representing acute and convalescent COVID-19 were sourced from the United States, Italy and Spain. Sources were T cells, B-cell-depleted T cells, or PBMCs; the material itself was cDNA or gDNA.

In the original processing: Counts of nucleated cells, estimated from reference gene primer amplification, were obtained. Method: immunoSEQ multiplex PCR; TCRdb's copy keeps in-frame clones and lacks some. Clone size and the V and J calls come from that table; the DNA yielded D and trimming. The repertoire has tens of thousands of clones, roughly 78% of them found once; the top ten carry 6.5% to 8.5%. CDR1 is SGHTS, CDR2 YDEGEE, per germline. The CDR3 covers 12 residues. The V gene end was trimmed by 4 bases and the J gene end by 3 bases; junction bases not matched to a gene: 1. Sequenced sample: peripheral blood. This sequence was found in a man aged 45 to 65 with active or convalescent COVID-19. The genes are TRBV5-8 and TRBJ2-7, with 7 bases fitting TRBD1. CDR3 DNA sequence: TGTGCCAGCAGCCACAGGGGCTACGAGCAGTACGTC. Protein sequence: CASSHRGYEQYV.